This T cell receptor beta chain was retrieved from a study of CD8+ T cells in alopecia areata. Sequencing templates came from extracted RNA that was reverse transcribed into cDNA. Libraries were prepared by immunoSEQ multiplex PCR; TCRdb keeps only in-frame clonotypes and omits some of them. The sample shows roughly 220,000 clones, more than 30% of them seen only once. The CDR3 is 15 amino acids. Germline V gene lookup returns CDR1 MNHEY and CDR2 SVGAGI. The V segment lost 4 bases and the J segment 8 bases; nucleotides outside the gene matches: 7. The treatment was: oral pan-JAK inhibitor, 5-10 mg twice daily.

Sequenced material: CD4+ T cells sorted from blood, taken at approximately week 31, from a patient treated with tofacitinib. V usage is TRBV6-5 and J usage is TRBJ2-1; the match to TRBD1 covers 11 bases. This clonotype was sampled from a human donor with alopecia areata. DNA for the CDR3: TGTGCCAGCAGTTCGACCGGGACAGGGGGGCATGAGCAGTTCTTC. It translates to CASSSTGTGGHEQFF.